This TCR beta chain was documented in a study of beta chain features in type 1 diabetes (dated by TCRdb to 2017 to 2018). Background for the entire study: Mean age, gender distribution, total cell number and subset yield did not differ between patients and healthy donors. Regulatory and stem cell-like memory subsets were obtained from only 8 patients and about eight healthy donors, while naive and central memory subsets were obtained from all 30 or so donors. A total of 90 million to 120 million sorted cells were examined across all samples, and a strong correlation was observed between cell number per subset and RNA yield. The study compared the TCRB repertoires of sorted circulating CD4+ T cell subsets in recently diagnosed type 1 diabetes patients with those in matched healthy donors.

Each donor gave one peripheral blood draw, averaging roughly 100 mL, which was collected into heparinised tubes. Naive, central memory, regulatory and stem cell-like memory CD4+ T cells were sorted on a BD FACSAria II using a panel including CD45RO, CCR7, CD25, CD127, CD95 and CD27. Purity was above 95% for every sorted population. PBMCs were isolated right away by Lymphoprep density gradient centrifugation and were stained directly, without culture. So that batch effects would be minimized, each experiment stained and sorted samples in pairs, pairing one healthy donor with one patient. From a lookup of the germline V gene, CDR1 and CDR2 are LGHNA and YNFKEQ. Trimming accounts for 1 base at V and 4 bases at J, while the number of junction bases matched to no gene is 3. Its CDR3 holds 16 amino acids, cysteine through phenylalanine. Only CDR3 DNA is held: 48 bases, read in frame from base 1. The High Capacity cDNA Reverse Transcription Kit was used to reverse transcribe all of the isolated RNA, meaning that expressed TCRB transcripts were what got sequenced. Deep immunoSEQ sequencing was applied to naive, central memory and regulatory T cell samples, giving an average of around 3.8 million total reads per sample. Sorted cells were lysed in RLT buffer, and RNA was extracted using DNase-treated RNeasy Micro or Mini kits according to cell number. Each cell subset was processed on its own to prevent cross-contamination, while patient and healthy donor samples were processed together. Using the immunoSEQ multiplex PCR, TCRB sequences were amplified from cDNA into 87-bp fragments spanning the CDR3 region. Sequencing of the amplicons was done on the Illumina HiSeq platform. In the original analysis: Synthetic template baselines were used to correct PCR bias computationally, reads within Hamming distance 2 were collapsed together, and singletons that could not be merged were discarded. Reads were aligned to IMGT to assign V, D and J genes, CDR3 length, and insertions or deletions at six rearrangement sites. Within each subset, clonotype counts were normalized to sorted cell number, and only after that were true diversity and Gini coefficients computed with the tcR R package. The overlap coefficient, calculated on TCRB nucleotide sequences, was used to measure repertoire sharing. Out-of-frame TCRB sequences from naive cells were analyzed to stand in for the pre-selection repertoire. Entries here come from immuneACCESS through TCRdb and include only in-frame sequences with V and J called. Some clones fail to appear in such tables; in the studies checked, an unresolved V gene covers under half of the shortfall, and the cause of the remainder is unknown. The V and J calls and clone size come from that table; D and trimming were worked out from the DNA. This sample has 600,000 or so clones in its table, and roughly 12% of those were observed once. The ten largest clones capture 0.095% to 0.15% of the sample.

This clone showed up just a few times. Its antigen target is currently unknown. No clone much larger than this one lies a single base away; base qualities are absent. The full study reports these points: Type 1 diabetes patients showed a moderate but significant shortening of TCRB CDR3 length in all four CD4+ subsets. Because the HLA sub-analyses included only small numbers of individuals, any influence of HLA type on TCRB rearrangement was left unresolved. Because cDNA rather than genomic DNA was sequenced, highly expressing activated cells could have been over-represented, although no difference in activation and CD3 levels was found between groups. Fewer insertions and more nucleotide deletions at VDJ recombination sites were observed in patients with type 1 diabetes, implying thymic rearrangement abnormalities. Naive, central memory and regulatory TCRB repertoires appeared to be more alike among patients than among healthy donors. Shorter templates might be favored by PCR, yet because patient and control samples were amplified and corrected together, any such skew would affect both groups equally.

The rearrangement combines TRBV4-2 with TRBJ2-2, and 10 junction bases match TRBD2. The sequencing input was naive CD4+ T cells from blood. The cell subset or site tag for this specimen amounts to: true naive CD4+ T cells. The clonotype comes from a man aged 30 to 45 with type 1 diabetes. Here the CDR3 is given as CASSQVAGGGTGELFF. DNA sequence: TGTGCCAGCAGCCAAGTAGCGGGGGGTGGCACCGGGGAGCTGTTTTTT.